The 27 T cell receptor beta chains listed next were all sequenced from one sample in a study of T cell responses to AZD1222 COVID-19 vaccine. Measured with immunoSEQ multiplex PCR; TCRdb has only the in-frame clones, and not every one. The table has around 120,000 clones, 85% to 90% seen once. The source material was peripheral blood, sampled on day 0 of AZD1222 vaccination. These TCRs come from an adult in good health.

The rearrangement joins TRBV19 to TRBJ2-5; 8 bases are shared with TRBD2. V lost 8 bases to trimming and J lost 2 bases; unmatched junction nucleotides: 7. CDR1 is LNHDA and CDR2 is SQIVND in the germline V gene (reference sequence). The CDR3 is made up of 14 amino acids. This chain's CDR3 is CASSHSGEQETQYF. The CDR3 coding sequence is TGTGCCAGTTCCCATAGCGGGGAACAAGAGACCCAGTACTTC.

CDR3 bases: TGTGCCAGCAGTCCACCCCCTGCCGAACAGGTAACCACAGATACGCAGTATTTT. Residues: CASSPPPAEQVTTDTQYF. The rearrangement uses TRBV28 and TRBJ2-3; tentatively, D is TRBD1 (5 bases). There are 18 residues in the CDR3. V lost 5 bases to trimming and J lost 2 bases, with 23 bases between them. Germline V gene lookup returns CDR1 MDHEN and CDR2 SYDVKM.

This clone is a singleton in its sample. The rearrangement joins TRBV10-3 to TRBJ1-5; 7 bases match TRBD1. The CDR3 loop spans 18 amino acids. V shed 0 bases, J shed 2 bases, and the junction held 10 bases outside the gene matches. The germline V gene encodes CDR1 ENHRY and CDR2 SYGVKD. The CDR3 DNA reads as TGTGCCATCAGTGAGTCAGGGAGGGGGCCCCTCGGCAATCAGCCCCAGCATTTT. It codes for CAISESGRGPLGNQPQHF.

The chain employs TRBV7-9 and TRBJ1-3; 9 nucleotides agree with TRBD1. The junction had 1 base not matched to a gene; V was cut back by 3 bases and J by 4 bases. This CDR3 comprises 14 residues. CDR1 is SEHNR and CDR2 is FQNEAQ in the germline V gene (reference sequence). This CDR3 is CASSFGTGGNTIYF. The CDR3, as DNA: TGTGCCAGCAGCTTTGGGACAGGGGGAAACACCATATATTTT.

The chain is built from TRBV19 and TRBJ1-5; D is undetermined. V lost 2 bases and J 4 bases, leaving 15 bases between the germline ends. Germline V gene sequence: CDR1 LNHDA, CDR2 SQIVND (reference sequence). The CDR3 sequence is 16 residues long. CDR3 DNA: TGTGCCAGTAGTATACCGATTGGAGTCCGAAATCAGCCCCAGCATTTT. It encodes CASSIPIGVRNQPQHF.

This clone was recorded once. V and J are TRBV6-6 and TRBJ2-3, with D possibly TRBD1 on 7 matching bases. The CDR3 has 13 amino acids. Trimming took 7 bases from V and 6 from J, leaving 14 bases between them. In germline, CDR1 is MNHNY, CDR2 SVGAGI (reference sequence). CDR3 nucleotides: TGTGCCAGCACGATTCCAGGGGGGGATACGCAGTATTTT. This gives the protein CASTIPGGDTQYF.

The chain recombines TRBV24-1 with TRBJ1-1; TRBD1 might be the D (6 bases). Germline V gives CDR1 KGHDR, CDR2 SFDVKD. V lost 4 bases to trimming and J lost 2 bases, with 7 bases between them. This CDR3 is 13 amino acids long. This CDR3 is CATSEGANTEAFF. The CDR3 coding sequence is TGTGCCACCAGTGAGGGGGCAAACACTGAAGCTTTCTTT.

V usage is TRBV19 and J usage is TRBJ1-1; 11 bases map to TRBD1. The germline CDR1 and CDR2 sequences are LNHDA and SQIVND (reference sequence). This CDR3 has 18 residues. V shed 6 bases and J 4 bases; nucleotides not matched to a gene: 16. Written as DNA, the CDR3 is TGTGCCAGTAGACGTATACGGATGATGGGACAGGGGGTCACTGAAGCTTTCTTT. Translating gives CASRRIRMMGQGVTEAFF.

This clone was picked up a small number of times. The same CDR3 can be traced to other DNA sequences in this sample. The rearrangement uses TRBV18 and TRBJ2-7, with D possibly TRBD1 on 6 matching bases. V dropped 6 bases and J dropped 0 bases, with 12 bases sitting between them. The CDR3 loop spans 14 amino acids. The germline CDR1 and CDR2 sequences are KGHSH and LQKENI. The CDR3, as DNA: TGTGCCAGCTCGCCCGACAGGAGCTCCTACGAGCAGTACTTC. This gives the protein CASSPDRSSYEQYF.

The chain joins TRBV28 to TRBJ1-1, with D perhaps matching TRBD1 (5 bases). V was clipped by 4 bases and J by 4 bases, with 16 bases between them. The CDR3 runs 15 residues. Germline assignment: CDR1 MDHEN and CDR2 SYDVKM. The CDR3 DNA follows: TGTGCCAGCAGTTCCCCCCGGGACGGAAGCACTGAAGCTTTCTTT. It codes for CASSSPRDGSTEAFF.

The CDR3 loop is CASSQGWQGETYEQYF. Written as DNA, the CDR3 is TGTGCCAGCAGCCAAGGCTGGCAGGGGGAAACCTACGAGCAGTACTTC. This chain uses TRBV3-1 (or the pseudogene TRBV3-2) with TRBJ2-7; 7 bases map to TRBD1. Germline V gene lookup returns CDR1 LGHDT and CDR2 YNNKEL (reference sequence). The CDR3 runs to 16 residues. V shed 1 base and J 2 bases; nucleotides not matched to a gene: 8.

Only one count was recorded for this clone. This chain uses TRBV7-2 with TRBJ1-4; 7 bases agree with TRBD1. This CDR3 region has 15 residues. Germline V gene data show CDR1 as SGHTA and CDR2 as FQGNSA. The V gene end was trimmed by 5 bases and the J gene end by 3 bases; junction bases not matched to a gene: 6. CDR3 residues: CASSPRDSANEKLFF. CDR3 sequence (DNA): TGTGCCAGCAGCCCGCGGGACAGCGCTAATGAAAAACTGTTTTTT.

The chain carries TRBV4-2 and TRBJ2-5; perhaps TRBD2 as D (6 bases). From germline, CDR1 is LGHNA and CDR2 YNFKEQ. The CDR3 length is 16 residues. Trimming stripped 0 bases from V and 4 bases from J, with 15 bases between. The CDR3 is CASSQEEGRRRETQYF. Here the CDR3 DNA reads TGTGCCAGCAGCCAAGAGGAGGGGCGGAGAAGAGAGACCCAGTACTTC.

The CDR3 sequence: CASSFRDRYEQYF. CDR3 in DNA: TGTGCCAGCAGTTTCCGGGACCGCTACGAGCAGTACTTC. This chain joins TRBV27 and TRBJ2-7, with D perhaps being TRBD1 or TRBD2 (5 bases each). Germline V lookup: CDR1 MNHEY, CDR2 SMNVEV (reference sequence). The CDR3 is 13 residues long. V dropped 3 bases and J dropped 3 bases, with 9 bases sitting between them.

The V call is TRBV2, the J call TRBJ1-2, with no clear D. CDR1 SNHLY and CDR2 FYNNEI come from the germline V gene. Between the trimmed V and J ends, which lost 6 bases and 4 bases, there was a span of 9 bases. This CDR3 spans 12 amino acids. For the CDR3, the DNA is TGTGCCAGCAGCGACATTGGCTATGGCTACACCTTC. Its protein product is CASSDIGYGYTF.

CDR3 in amino acids: CASSSHRVNTGELFF. The CDR3 DNA is TGTGCCAGCAGCTCTCACAGGGTGAACACCGGGGAGCTGTTTTTT. This chain links TRBV11-3 with TRBJ2-2, with D possibly being TRBD1 (6 bases). The CDR3 sequence is 15 residues long. V lost 4 bases to trimming and J lost 1 base, with 10 bases between them. Germline-derived CDR1 and CDR2 are SGHNT and YENEEA.

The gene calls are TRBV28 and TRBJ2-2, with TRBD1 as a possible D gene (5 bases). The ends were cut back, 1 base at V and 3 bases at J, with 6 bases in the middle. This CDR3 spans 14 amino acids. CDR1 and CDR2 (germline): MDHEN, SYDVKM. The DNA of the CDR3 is TGTGCCAGCAGTTTATTCAGGGACACCGGGGAGCTGTTTTTT. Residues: CASSLFRDTGELFF.

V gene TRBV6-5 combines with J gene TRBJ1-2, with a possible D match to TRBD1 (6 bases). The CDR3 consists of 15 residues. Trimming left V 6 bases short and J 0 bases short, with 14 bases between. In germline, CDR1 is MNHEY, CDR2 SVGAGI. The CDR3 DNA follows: TGTGCCAGCAGGGACCGGACAGAAGCTAACTATGGCTACACCTTC. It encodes CASRDRTEANYGYTF.

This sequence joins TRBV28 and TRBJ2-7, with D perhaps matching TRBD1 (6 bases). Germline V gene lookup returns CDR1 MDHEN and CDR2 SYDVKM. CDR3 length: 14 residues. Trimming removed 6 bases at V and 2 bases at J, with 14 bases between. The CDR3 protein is CASSLGGPAYEQYF. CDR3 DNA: TGTGCCAGCAGCCTAGGGGGTCCGGCCTACGAGCAGTACTTC.

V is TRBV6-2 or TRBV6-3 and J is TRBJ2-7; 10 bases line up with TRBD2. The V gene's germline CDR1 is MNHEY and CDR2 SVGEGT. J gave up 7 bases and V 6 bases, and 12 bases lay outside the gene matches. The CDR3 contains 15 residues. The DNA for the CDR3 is TGTGCCAGCAGCCGACAGCGGGAGGGCCGGAGTGAGCAGTACTTC. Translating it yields CASSRQREGRSEQYF.

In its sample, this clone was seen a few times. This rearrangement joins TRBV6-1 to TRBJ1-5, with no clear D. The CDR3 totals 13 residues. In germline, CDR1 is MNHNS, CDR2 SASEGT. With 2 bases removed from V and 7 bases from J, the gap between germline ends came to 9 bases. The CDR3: CASSEIIAQPQHF. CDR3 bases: TGTGCCAGCAGTGAAATAATTGCGCAGCCCCAGCATTTT.

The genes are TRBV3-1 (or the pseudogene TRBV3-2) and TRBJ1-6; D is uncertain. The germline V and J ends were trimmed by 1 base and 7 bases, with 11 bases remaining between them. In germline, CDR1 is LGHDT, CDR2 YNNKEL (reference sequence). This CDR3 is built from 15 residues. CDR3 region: CASSQGRIANSPLHF. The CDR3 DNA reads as TGTGCCAGCAGCCAAGGGAGGATAGCCAATTCACCCCTCCACTTT.

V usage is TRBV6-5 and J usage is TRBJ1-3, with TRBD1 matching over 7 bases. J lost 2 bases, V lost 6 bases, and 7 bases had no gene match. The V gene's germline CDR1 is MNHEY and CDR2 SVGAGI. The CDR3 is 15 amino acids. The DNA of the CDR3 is TGTGCCAGCAGCTTACCACAGGGGACTGGAAACACCATATATTTT. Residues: CASSLPQGTGNTIYF.

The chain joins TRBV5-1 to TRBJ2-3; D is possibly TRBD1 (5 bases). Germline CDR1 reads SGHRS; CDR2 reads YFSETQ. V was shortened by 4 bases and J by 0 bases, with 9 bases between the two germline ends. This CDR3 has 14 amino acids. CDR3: CASSGAFSTDTQYF. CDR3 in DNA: TGCGCCAGCAGCGGGGCGTTTAGCACAGATACGCAGTATTTT.

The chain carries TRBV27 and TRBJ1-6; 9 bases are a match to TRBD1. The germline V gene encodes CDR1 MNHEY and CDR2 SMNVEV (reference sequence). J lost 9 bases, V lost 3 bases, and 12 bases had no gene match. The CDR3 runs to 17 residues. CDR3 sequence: CASSFVPIGQGISPLHF. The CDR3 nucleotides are TGTGCCAGCAGTTTCGTACCTATTGGACAGGGGATTTCACCCCTCCACTTT.

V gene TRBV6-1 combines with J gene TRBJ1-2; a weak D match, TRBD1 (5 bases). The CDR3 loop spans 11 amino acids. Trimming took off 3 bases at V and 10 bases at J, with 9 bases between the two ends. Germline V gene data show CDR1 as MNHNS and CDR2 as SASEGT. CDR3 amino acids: CASSELGDYTF. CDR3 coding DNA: TGTGCCAGCAGTGAGTTAGGGGACTACACCTTC.

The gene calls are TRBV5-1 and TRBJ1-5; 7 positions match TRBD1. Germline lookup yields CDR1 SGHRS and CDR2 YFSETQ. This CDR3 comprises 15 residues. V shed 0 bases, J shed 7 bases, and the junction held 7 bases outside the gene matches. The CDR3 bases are TGCGCCAGCAGCTTGGATGGGGCAGGGGGGCAGCCCCAGCATTTT. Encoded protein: CASSLDGAGGQPQHF.